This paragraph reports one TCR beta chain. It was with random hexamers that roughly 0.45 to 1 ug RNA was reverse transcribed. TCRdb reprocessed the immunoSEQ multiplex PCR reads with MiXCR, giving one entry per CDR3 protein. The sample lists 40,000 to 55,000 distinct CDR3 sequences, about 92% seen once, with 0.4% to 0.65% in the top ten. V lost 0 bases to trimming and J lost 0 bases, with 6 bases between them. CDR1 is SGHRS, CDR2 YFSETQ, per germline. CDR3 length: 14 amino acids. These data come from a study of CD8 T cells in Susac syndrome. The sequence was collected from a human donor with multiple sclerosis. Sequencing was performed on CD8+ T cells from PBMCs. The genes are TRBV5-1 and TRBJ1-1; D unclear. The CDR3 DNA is TGCGCCAGCAGCTTGGTACGGTTGAACACTGAAGCTTTCTTT. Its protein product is CASSLVRLNTEAFF.